This T cell receptor beta chain came from a study of Graves' ophthalmopathy and Graves' hyperthyroidism. General study findings and limits: The majority of expanded thyroid clonotypes above 0.001 frequency also occurred in blood.

This clonotype was counted many times. Its antigen is as yet unknown. Germline lookup yields CDR1 MGHRA and CDR2 YSYEKL. Trimming left V 1 base short and J 5 bases short, with 14 bases between. The CDR3 runs to 15 residues. Amplification of the TCR beta CDR3 regions used RNA transcripts (as template). The library came from an HTBI-primed first-round RT-PCR and a second-round multiplex PCR. Using its own MiXCR run on the multiplex PCR reads, TCRdb lists one record per CDR3 protein. The profile shows roughly 400,000 distinct CDR3 sequences, less than 20% of them singletons. This TCR came from a woman younger than 35 with stable Graves' hyperthyroidism. J is TRBJ2-5 and V is TRBV4-1; possibly TRBD1 for D (6 bases). Material for sequencing was peripheral blood. DNA of the CDR3: TGCGCCAGCAGCCAAGCCACAGGGTTGGGGGAGACCCAGTACTTC. This encodes CASSQATGLGETQYF.